This entry concerns a single T cell receptor beta chain. No antigen is known for it. No base qualities exist here, and no much larger clone lies one base off it. Donors were healthy HIV-negative adults with no recently reported acute infections or vaccinations. Every donor was a Caucasian adult living in Nashville, Tennessee, USA. CD4+ T cells were enriched through magnetic negative selection, after which naive cells were positively selected on CD45RA and the remaining negative fraction served as the memory subset. Blood was obtained by leukapheresis, after which PBMCs were separated by Ficoll-Histopaque density gradient centrifugation and cryopreserved in liquid nitrogen vapor phase. Purity and quantity of every magnetically sorted T cell population were checked by analytical flow cytometry. From each sorted fraction, genomic DNA was isolated and quantified by UV absorbance on a Nanodrop 2000c. The record originates from a study of shared clonotypes between healthy human individuals (dated by TCRdb to the early 2020s). Study-level background: The cohort included three men and a couple of women between 18 and 49 years of age. For each donor, CD4 naive and CD4 memory were each given three plates, CD8 naive was given two plates, and CD8 memory was given one plate. To estimate repertoire size and how much clonotype sharing occurs between individuals, the study deeply sequenced the blood TCR repertoires of several healthy adults. Each donor's leukapheresis produced roughly between roughly 0.85 and 9 billion PBMCs. Libraries were prepared and TCR repertoires were sequenced by different laboratories using diverse techniques, in order to increase sequencing depth and limit assay-specific biases.

General findings and caveats noted by the study authors: Even with the large sequencing depth, rarefaction of the sorted-subset datasets indicated that sequencing was incomplete. The small number of donors limited the genetic and exposure-history diversity represented. Only blood was sampled, and tissue TCR repertoires likely differ from those in blood. Around 5% of naive CD4, 3.5% of naive CD8, approximately 2.2% of memory CD4, and over 0.35% of memory CD8 clonotypes were shared across several donors. Pairwise subsampling led to the expectation that sequencing depth would affect the degree of clonotype sharing among donors. Compared with non-shared clonotypes, clonotypes shared by all four sorted-subset donors had higher generation probabilities. Naive subsets generally had larger estimated clonotype richness than memory subsets.

From its cysteine to its phenylalanine, the CDR3 spans 14 amino acids. Just CDR3 DNA is preserved here, 42 bases in frame from base 1. From V the trimming removes 3 bases and from J it removes 5 bases, while the gene matches leave 5 bases of the junction unaccounted for. CDR1 SGHAT and CDR2 FQNNGV were looked up in the germline V gene. TCR CDR3 regions were amplified from genomic DNA by multiplex PCR using the deep immunoSEQ assay. Genomic DNA extracted from each cell subset was distributed evenly over all wells of several immunoSEQ 96-well plates, and each plate served as one replicate. For sorted subsets, 150 to 250 ng genomic DNA, equal to 30,000 or so T cell genomes, was loaded into each replicate PCR. The purified libraries were quantified using a Qubit 3.0 fluorometer, sized with a Bioanalyzer 2100, and then quantified again using the KAPA Library Quantification kit. A separate single-read 150-cycle Illumina NextSeq 550 flow cell was used to sequence each immunoSEQ 96-well plate. In the source study's methods: Because the immunoSEQ output included only junctional sequences and no quality scores, the filtering could not be the same as the filtering used for full-length reads. To assign V/J genes and CDR3, sequences were annotated using PyIR, a Python wrapper for IgBLAST v1.9, with IMGT germline references. Any read was removed if the V/J assignment was weak (E-value above 1e-6), the CDR3 was missing, or the read contained stop codons, out-of-frame junctions, or ambiguous translated residues. A V3J clonotype was defined by an identical inferred V gene, J gene, and CDR3 amino acid sequence. To compute the percentage overlap between repertoires, the number of shared unique clonotypes was divided by the size of the smaller repertoire. Three approaches were used to assess repertoire richness: RTK rarefaction, the Chao1 estimator, and Recon v2.1 estimates of unobserved clonotypes. Generation probabilities for all TCRbeta clonotypes obtained by the gDNA method from a handful of donors were computed using OLGA. The clones in this table, taken by TCRdb from immuneACCESS, are in-frame only. Not every clone is retained; where verified, under half of the shortfall comes from an unresolved V gene, and the cause of the rest is unknown. V and J calls and clone size are as listed in that table; D and trimming were resolved from the DNA. The sample table lists 1.6 million or so clones, around 97% of them with a count of one. Roughly 1.2% of the sample is held by the ten biggest clonotypes.

The sequence came from a young man in good health. The sample was naive CD4+ T cells sorted from blood. Taken with the paper, the label for cell subset or site translates to: CD45RA+ positively selected. The rearranged segments are TRBV11-2 and TRBJ2-7, and TRBD1 matches 9 of the central bases. The DNA is as follows: TGTGCCAGCAGCTTTACAGGGGGCGAAGACGAGCAGTACTTC. Its translation reads: CASSFTGGEDEQYF.